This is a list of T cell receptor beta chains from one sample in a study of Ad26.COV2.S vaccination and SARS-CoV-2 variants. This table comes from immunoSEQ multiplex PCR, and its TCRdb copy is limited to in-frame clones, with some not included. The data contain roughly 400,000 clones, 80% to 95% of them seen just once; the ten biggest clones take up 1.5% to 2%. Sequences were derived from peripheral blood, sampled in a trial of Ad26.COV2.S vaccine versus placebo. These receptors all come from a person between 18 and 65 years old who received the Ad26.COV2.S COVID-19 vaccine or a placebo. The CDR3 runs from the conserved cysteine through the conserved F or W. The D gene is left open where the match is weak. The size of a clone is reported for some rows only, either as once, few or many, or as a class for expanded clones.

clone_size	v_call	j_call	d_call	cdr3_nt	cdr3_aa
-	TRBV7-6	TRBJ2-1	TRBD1	TGTGCCAGCAGCCTGATTCCACCCTCCGGGACAGTCAACAATGAGCAGTTCTTC	CASSLIPPSGTVNNEQFF
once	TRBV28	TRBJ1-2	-	TGTGCCAGCAGTTTTGTGGAAGTCCAACCCGGCTACACCTTC	CASSFVEVQPGYTF
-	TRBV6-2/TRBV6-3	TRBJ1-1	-	TGTGCCAGCAGTAGCCTACAGGGTCGGGGCACTGAAGCTTTCTTT	CASSSLQGRGTEAFF
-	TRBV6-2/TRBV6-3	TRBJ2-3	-	TGTGCCAGCAGTTACGTTTGGGGTGGTACAGATACGCAGTATTTT	CASSYVWGGTDTQYF
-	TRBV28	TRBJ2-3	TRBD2	TGTGCCAGCAGTTTAGAATCGTTAGGACGGGGGGCAGATACGCAGTATTTT	CASSLESLGRGADTQYF
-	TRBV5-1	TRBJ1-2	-	TGCGCCAGCAGCTTGGAAGGGTCCGGTGGCTACACCTTC	CASSLEGSGGYTF
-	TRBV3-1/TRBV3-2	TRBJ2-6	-	TGTGCCAGCAGACCTGGGTACTCTGGGGCCAACGTCCTGACTTTC	CASRPGYSGANVLTF
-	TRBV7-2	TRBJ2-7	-	TGTGCCAGCAGCTTACGCCGGGGCCAAACCTACGAGCAGTACTTC	CASSLRRGQTYEQYF
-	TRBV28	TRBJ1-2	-	TGTGCCAGCAGTTTCCCAGGGTCGGGCGGCTACACCTTC	CASSFPGSGGYTF
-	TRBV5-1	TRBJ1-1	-	TGCGCCAGCAGCTTATCGTCAGGCACTGAAGCTTTCTTT	CASSLSSGTEAFF
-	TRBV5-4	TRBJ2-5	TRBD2	TGTGCCAGCAGCTTGGGTGTACTAGCGGGTTTAGAGACCCAGTACTTC	CASSLGVLAGLETQYF
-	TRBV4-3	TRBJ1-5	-	TGCGCCAGCAGCCAAGAGGACGGTAACAATCAGCCCCAGCATTTT	CASSQEDGNNQPQHF
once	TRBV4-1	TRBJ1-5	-	TGCGCCAGCAGCCAAGTACAGGACTTGAGCAATCAGCCCCAGCATTTT	CASSQVQDLSNQPQHF
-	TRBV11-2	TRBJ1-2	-	TGTGCCAGCAGGCCGATAGGAGCTTCCTATGGCTACACCTTC	CASRPIGASYGYTF
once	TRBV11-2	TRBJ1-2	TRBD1	TGTGCCAGCAGCGCCGGGACAGTCTATGGCTACACCTTC	CASSAGTVYGYTF
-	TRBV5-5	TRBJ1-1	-	TGTGCCAGCAGTTACGTTCGGAACACTGAAGCTTTCTTT	CASSYVRNTEAFF
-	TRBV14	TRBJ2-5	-	TGTGCCAGCAGCCAGGGGGGCGCATCAGAGACCCAGTACTTC	CASSQGGASETQYF
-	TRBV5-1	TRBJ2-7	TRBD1	TGCGCCAGCAGCTTTGGGACAGCTAGTTACGAGCAGTACTTC	CASSFGTASYEQYF
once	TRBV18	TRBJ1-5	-	TGTGCCAGCTCACCAAGCGGAGGCAGGTTAGGTGATCAGCCCCAGCATTTT	CASSPSGGRLGDQPQHF
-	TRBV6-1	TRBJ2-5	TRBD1	TGTGCCAGCAGTGATCCCCCGACAGGGCCTGGGACCCAGTACTTC	CASSDPPTGPGTQYF
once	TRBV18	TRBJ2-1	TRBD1	TGTGCCAGCTCACCCAGAGGGACAGGGAACAATGAGCAGTTCTTC	CASSPRGTGNNEQFF
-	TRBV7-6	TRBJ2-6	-	TGTGCCAGCAGCTTACTGTTTTGGGCCCCCTCTGGGGCCAACGTCCTGACTTTC	CASSLLFWAPSGANVLTF
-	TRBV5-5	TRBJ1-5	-	TGTGCCAGCAGCTTGGGAGGGCGACATCAGCCCCAGCATTTT	CASSLGGRHQPQHF
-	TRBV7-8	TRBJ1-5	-	TGTGCCAGCAGCTTAGCCTTCACAGGGTACAATCAGCCCCAGCATTTT	CASSLAFTGYNQPQHF
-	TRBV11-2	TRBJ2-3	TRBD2	TGTGCCAGCAGCGCCGGGACTAGAGGGGGAGATACGCAGTATTTT	CASSAGTRGGDTQYF
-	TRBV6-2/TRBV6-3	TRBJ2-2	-	TGTGCCAGCAGTTACGGGACGTTCGCGAACACCGGGGAGCTGTTTTTT	CASSYGTFANTGELFF